The rows below give T cell receptor beta chains drawn from one sample of a study of blood T cell repertoires in COVID-19. Sequencing used immunoSEQ multiplex PCR; TCRdb keeps in-frame clones, though not all of them. The sample records roughly 290,000 clones, 80% to 90% being singletons. The sample consisted of PBMCs or T cells enriched from blood (not recorded which). Every receptor here comes from a man aged 25 to 45 who had recovered from COVID-19. The CDR3 runs from the conserved cysteine through the conserved F or W. The D gene is left open where the match is weak. Not every row has a clone size; where given, it reads once, few, many or a size class.

>once|TRBV5-4|.|TRBJ1-2
CASSSLTGDYGYTF
TGTGCCAGCAGCTCCCTGACAGGCGACTATGGCTACACCTTC
>once|TRBV7-3|.|TRBJ2-1
CASSLQPGGMGARHNEQFF
TGTGCCAGCAGCTTACAGCCGGGTGGGATGGGGGCCCGGCACAATGAGCAGTTCTTC
>.|TRBV18|.|TRBJ2-3
CASSRGGTDTQYF
TGTGCCAGTTCTCGAGGAGGCACAGATACGCAGTATTTT
>.|TRBV19|TRBD1|TRBJ2-6
CASSRTGGNRANVLTF
TGTGCCAGTAGTCGGACAGGGGGCAATCGGGCCAACGTCCTGACTTTC
>.|TRBV6-6|TRBD1|TRBJ1-3
CTSSYGTDSGNTIYF
TGTACCAGCAGTTACGGGACAGACTCTGGAAACACCATATATTTT
>once|TRBV6-1|TRBD1|TRBJ1-2
CASSDRDRGFRYGYTF
TGTGCCAGCAGTGATCGTGACAGGGGGTTTCGCTATGGCTACACCTTC
>.|TRBV19|.|TRBJ2-1
CASSRSLGDEQFF
TGTGCCAGTAGTCGGAGCCTCGGGGATGAGCAGTTCTTC
>.|TRBV11-2|.|TRBJ2-7
CASSLGAYEQYF
TGTGCCAGCAGCTTGGGCGCCTACGAGCAGTACTTC
>few|TRBV30|.|TRBJ2-1
CAWSVLSGGQFF
TGTGCCTGGAGTGTACTGAGCGGAGGGCAGTTCTTC
>.|TRBV15|TRBD1|TRBJ1-1
CATSGDRGTEAFF
TGTGCCACCAGCGGAGACAGGGGAACTGAAGCTTTCTTT
>.|TRBV28|TRBD2|TRBJ2-1
CASSPPGSGGINEQFF
TGTGCCAGCAGTCCCCCCGGCAGCGGGGGAATCAATGAGCAGTTCTTC
>.|TRBV2|.|TRBJ2-7
CASREVGRGEQYF
TGTGCCAGCAGGGAGGTCGGCCGGGGTGAGCAGTACTTC
>.|TRBV2|.|TRBJ1-5
CASSVGQASNQPQHF
TGTGCCAGCAGTGTAGGCCAGGCTAGCAATCAGCCCCAGCATTTT
>.|TRBV5-1|TRBD1|TRBJ1-1
CASSLGQGATEAFF
TGCGCCAGCAGCTTGGGACAGGGGGCCACTGAAGCTTTCTTT
>.|TRBV5-6|.|TRBJ2-7
CASSLGQGGYEQYF
TGTGCCAGCAGCTTGGGCCAGGGAGGTTACGAGCAGTACTTC
>.|TRBV15|.|TRBJ2-1
CATSRLDYNEQFF
TGTGCCACCAGCAGATTAGACTACAATGAGCAGTTCTTC
>.|TRBV28|.|TRBJ1-5
CASEEVPQPQHF
TGTGCCAGCGAGGAGGTTCCTCAGCCCCAGCATTTT
>.|TRBV5-1|TRBD1|TRBJ2-7
CASSLGQGAYEQYF
TGCGCCAGCAGCTTAGGACAGGGAGCCTACGAGCAGTACTTC
>.|TRBV30|.|TRBJ1-2
CAWSLSPGAYTF
TGTGCCTGGAGTTTAAGCCCAGGGGCATACACCTTC
>.|TRBV12-5|TRBD1|TRBJ2-2
CASGLGQGNTGELFF
TGTGCTAGTGGTTTAGGACAGGGTAACACCGGGGAGCTGTTTTTT
>.|TRBV6-2/TRBV6-3|.|TRBJ1-2
CASSPTGGRGGYTF
TGTGCCAGCAGTCCAACCGGGGGGCGAGGTGGCTACACCTTC
>.|TRBV5-1|.|TRBJ1-6
CASNPGTSNSPLHF
TGCGCCAGCAATCCCGGGACTTCAAATTCACCCCTCCACTTT
>.|TRBV9|.|TRBJ2-2
CASSVINTGELFF
TGTGCCAGCAGCGTTATAAACACCGGGGAGCTGTTTTTT
>.|TRBV25-1|TRBD1|TRBJ1-1
CASETQGASTEAFF
TGTGCCAGCGAAACACAGGGGGCGTCCACTGAAGCTTTCTTT
>once|TRBV7-2|TRBD1|TRBJ2-7
CASSQTGGLYEQYF
TGTGCCAGCAGCCAAACAGGGGGCCTCTACGAGCAGTACTTC
>.|TRBV29-1|TRBD1|TRBJ1-2
CSVGTGYGYTF
TGCAGCGTTGGGACAGGCTATGGCTACACCTTC
>.|TRBV4-1|TRBD2|TRBJ2-1
CASSHVPTGVLAGGVRNEQFF
TGCGCCAGCAGCCATGTCCCAACAGGGGTCTTAGCGGGGGGGGTTAGGAATGAGCAGTTCTTC
>.|TRBV7-9|TRBD1|TRBJ1-4
CASSVTGGSEKLFF
TGTGCCAGCAGCGTAACAGGGGGCTCTGAAAAACTGTTTTTT
>.|TRBV29-1|.|TRBJ1-4
CSVDRGEKLFF
TGCAGCGTTGACCGGGGGGAAAAACTGTTTTTT
>.|TRBV10-3|TRBD1|TRBJ1-2
CAISAWDSLFAYGYTF
TGTGCCATCAGTGCATGGGACAGTCTTTTTGCCTATGGCTACACCTTC
>.|TRBV6-1|.|TRBJ1-2
CASSEALEIYGYTF
TGTGCCAGCAGTGAAGCGCTGGAGATCTATGGCTACACCTTC
>.|TRBV6-5|.|TRBJ2-1
CASYDDGGSNEQFF
TGTGCCAGCTACGACGATGGAGGATCCAATGAGCAGTTCTTC
>.|TRBV7-8|TRBD2|TRBJ2-3
CASSSPSGGADTQYF
TGTGCCAGCAGCAGTCCCAGCGGGGGGGCAGATACGCAGTATTTT
>.|TRBV5-5|.|TRBJ1-2
CASSPSPRGFHGYTF
TGTGCCAGCAGCCCCTCCCCTCGAGGGTTCCATGGCTACACCTTC
>.|TRBV7-2|.|TRBJ1-1
CASSFDKNTEAFF
TGTGCCAGCAGCTTCGACAAAAACACTGAAGCTTTCTTT
>.|TRBV6-5|TRBD1|TRBJ1-1
CASSYLQGASEAFF
TGTGCCAGCAGTTACCTACAGGGGGCATCAGAAGCTTTCTTT
>.|TRBV6-2/TRBV6-3|.|TRBJ1-2
CASSIYRILNYGYTF
TGTGCCAGCAGCATTTACAGAATCTTGAACTATGGCTACACCTTC
>.|TRBV3-1/TRBV3-2|TRBD1|TRBJ2-5
CASSHKGQTKETQYF
TGTGCCAGCAGCCACAAGGGACAGACTAAAGAGACCCAGTACTTC
>.|TRBV9|TRBD1|TRBJ1-2
CASSVRSGDRPSGYGYTF
TGTGCCAGCAGCGTGCGTAGTGGGGACAGACCTAGTGGCTATGGCTACACCTTC
>.|TRBV7-2|.|TRBJ1-3
CASSLGGAGNTIYF
TGTGCCAGCAGCTTGGGGGGAGCCGGAAACACCATATATTTT
>.|TRBV5-1|TRBD1|TRBJ1-2
CASSPGGSYGYTF
TGCGCCAGCAGCCCAGGGGGCTCGTATGGCTACACCTTC